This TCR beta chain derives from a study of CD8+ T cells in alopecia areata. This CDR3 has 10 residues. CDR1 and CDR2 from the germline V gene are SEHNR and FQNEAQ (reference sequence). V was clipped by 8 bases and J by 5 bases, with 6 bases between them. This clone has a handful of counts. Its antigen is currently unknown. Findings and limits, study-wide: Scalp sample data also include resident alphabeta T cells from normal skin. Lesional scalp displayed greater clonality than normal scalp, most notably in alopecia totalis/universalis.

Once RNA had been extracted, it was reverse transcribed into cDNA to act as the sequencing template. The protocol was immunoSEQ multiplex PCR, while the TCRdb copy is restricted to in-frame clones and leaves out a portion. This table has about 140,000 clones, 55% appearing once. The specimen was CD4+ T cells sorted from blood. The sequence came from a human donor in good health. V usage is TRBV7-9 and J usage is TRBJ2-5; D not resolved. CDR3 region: CASGGETQYF. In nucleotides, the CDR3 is TGTGCCAGCGGTGGGGAGACCCAGTACTTC.